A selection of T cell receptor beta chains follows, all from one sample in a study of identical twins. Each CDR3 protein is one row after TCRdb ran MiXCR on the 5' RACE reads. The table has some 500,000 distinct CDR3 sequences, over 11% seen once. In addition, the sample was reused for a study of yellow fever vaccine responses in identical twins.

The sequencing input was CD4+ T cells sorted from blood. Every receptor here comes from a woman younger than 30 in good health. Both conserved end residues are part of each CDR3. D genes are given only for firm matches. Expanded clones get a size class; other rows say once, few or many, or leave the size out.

CDR3 protein: CASSPGTGGADTQYF
CDR3 DNA: TGTGCCAGCAGTCCCGGGACAGGGGGCGCGGATACGCAGTATTTT
clone size: few
J gene: TRBJ2-3
V gene: TRBV12-3/TRBV12-4
D gene: TRBD1

CDR3 protein: CASSLMENYNEQFF
CDR3 DNA: TGTGCCAGCAGTTTAATGGAGAACTACAATGAGCAGTTCTTC
clone size: NA
J gene: TRBJ2-1
V gene: TRBV27
D gene: NA

CDR3 protein: CATSDRVGTGELFF
CDR3 DNA: TGTGCCACCAGTGACCGGGTTGGCACCGGGGAGCTGTTTTTT
clone size: NA
J gene: TRBJ2-2
V gene: TRBV24-1
D gene: NA

CDR3 protein: CASRTSGRAEQYF
CDR3 DNA: TGTGCCAGCAGAACCTCAGGGAGGGCCGAGCAGTACTTC
clone size: NA
J gene: TRBJ2-7
V gene: TRBV28
D gene: TRBD2

CDR3 protein: CASSATSGSLKTQYF
CDR3 DNA: TGCGCCAGCAGCGCGACTAGCGGGAGTCTTAAGACCCAGTACTTC
clone size: many
J gene: TRBJ2-5
V gene: TRBV4-3
D gene: TRBD2

CDR3 protein: CATLPGGRSSYNEQFF
CDR3 DNA: TGTGCCACCCTCCCGGGCGGGAGGTCCTCCTACAATGAGCAGTTCTTC
clone size: NA
J gene: TRBJ2-1
V gene: TRBV3-1
D gene: TRBD2

CDR3 protein: CASSPPGGLGQFF
CDR3 DNA: TGTGCCAGCAGTCCCCCCGGGGGCTTGGGGCAGTTCTTC
clone size: few
J gene: TRBJ2-1
V gene: TRBV12-3/TRBV12-4
D gene: NA

CDR3 protein: CAIRALAGEGTQYF
CDR3 DNA: TGTGCCATACGGGCCCTAGCGGGAGAGGGGACCCAGTACTTC
clone size: few
J gene: TRBJ2-5
V gene: TRBV10-3
D gene: TRBD2

CDR3 protein: CASSVHAGTGGSSNQPQHF
CDR3 DNA: TGTGCCAGCAGTGTTCACGCCGGGACAGGGGGCTCGAGCAATCAGCCCCAGCATTTT
clone size: NA
J gene: TRBJ1-5
V gene: TRBV2
D gene: TRBD1

CDR3 protein: CASSNPSPSGGDRFF
CDR3 DNA: TGTGCCAGCAGCAACCCCAGTCCTAGCGGGGGAGACCGGTTCTTC
clone size: few
J gene: TRBJ2-1
V gene: TRBV28
D gene: TRBD2

CDR3 protein: CASSLSRTGVAGELFF
CDR3 DNA: TGTGCCAGCAGCCTCTCCCGGACAGGGGTCGCCGGGGAGCTGTTTTTT
clone size: few
J gene: TRBJ2-2
V gene: TRBV7-2
D gene: TRBD1

CDR3 protein: CASRPPGNTEAFF
CDR3 DNA: TGCGCCAGCAGACCCCCAGGGAACACTGAAGCTTTCTTT
clone size: NA
J gene: TRBJ1-1
V gene: TRBV5-1
D gene: NA

CDR3 protein: CASRHTGGPYNEQFF
CDR3 DNA: TGTGCCAGCAGGCACACAGGGGGCCCATACAATGAGCAGTTCTTC
clone size: many
J gene: TRBJ2-1
V gene: TRBV14
D gene: TRBD1

CDR3 protein: CATRGTTDTQYF
CDR3 DNA: TGTGCCACCCGGGGAACCACAGATACGCAGTATTTT
clone size: many
J gene: TRBJ2-3
V gene: TRBV10-3
D gene: NA

CDR3 protein: CASSGMGGYGYTF
CDR3 DNA: TGTGCCAGCAGTGGGATGGGGGGCTATGGCTACACCTTC
clone size: many
J gene: TRBJ1-2
V gene: TRBV12-3/TRBV12-4
D gene: NA

CDR3 protein: CASSYSISVTEAFF
CDR3 DNA: TGTGCCAGCAGTTACTCGATATCGGTCACTGAAGCTTTCTTT
clone size: few
J gene: TRBJ1-1
V gene: TRBV6-5
D gene: NA

CDR3 protein: CASGLEDTDTQYF
CDR3 DNA: TGTGCCAGCGGGCTAGAGGACACAGATACGCAGTATTTT
clone size: few
J gene: TRBJ2-3
V gene: TRBV7-2
D gene: NA

CDR3 protein: CASSLAGQSNYGYTF
CDR3 DNA: TGTGCCAGCAGCTTAGCCGGACAGTCTAACTATGGCTACACCTTC
clone size: few
J gene: TRBJ1-2
V gene: TRBV7-3
D gene: NA

CDR3 protein: CASSLGTVTQETQYF
CDR3 DNA: TGTGCCAGCAGTTTAGGGACAGTTACACAAGAGACCCAGTACTTC
clone size: few
J gene: TRBJ2-5
V gene: TRBV28
D gene: TRBD1

CDR3 protein: CASAQAGGNIQYF
CDR3 DNA: TGTGCCAGCGCGCAAGCGGGAGGGAACATTCAGTACTTC
clone size: NA
J gene: TRBJ2-4
V gene: TRBV25-1
D gene: TRBD2

CDR3 protein: CAWSKPGQGLRELFF
CDR3 DNA: TGTGCCTGGAGTAAGCCGGGACAGGGTTTAAGGGAGCTGTTTTTT
clone size: few
J gene: TRBJ2-2
V gene: TRBV30
D gene: TRBD1

CDR3 protein: CASRDRGKYEQYF
CDR3 DNA: TGTGCCAGCAGGGACAGGGGGAAATACGAGCAGTACTTC
clone size: NA
J gene: TRBJ2-7
V gene: TRBV25-1
D gene: TRBD1

CDR3 protein: CASSKAREAGDDNEQFF
CDR3 DNA: TGTGCCAGCAGCAAAGCGCGTGAGGCGGGGGATGACAATGAGCAGTTCTTC
clone size: few
J gene: TRBJ2-1
V gene: TRBV21-1
D gene: NA

CDR3 protein: CASSRSGTREYNEQFF
CDR3 DNA: TGTGCCAGCAGCCGATCGGGGACTAGGGAATACAATGAGCAGTTCTTC
clone size: NA
J gene: TRBJ2-1
V gene: TRBV7-2
D gene: TRBD2

CDR3 protein: CASSMGQGDAGELFF
CDR3 DNA: TGCGCCAGCAGCATGGGACAGGGGGATGCCGGGGAGCTGTTTTTT
clone size: NA
J gene: TRBJ2-2
V gene: TRBV5-1
D gene: TRBD1

CDR3 protein: CASSPGRRDVSYEQYF
CDR3 DNA: TGCGCCAGCAGCCCCGGCCGACGGGACGTCTCCTACGAGCAGTACTTC
clone size: few
J gene: TRBJ2-7
V gene: TRBV5-1
D gene: NA

CDR3 protein: CASSLGEVYEQYF
CDR3 DNA: TGTGCCAGCAGCCTTGGGGAGGTTTACGAGCAGTACTTC
clone size: few
J gene: TRBJ2-7
V gene: TRBV7-9
D gene: NA

CDR3 protein: CASSRGTVYEQYF
CDR3 DNA: TGTGCCAGCAGCCGCGGGACAGTCTACGAGCAGTACTTC
clone size: NA
J gene: TRBJ2-7
V gene: TRBV7-9
D gene: NA

CDR3 protein: CASSLRRWTSGGYEQYF
CDR3 DNA: TGTGCCAGCAGCTTGCGCCGATGGACTAGCGGGGGCTACGAGCAGTACTTC
clone size: NA
J gene: TRBJ2-7
V gene: TRBV5-6
D gene: TRBD2

CDR3 protein: CSARGGLAGGQETQYF
CDR3 DNA: TGCAGTGCTAGAGGAGGGCTAGCGGGAGGGCAAGAGACCCAGTACTTC
clone size: few
J gene: TRBJ2-5
V gene: TRBV20-1
D gene: TRBD2

CDR3 protein: CASSLRAGELRNEQFF
CDR3 DNA: TGTGCCAGCAGCCTAAGGGCGGGAGAACTCCGCAATGAGCAGTTCTTC
clone size: few
J gene: TRBJ2-1
V gene: TRBV11-2
D gene: TRBD2

CDR3 protein: CASSLKTGPRGYTF
CDR3 DNA: TGTGCCAGCAGCCTTAAAACAGGGCCCAGAGGCTACACCTTC
clone size: many
J gene: TRBJ1-2
V gene: TRBV3-1
D gene: NA

CDR3 protein: CASSAGQLSSTDTQYF
CDR3 DNA: TGCGCCAGCAGCGCGGGACAGTTGTCTAGCACAGATACGCAGTATTTT
clone size: NA
J gene: TRBJ2-3
V gene: TRBV5-1
D gene: NA

CDR3 protein: CASSGRTGRETQYF
CDR3 DNA: TGTGCCAGCAGCGGACGGACAGGGCGGGAGACCCAGTACTTC
clone size: NA
J gene: TRBJ2-5
V gene: TRBV7-2
D gene: TRBD1

CDR3 protein: CASRTGGDYYGYTF
CDR3 DNA: TGTGCCAGCAGAACAGGGGGCGATTACTATGGCTACACCTTC
clone size: once
J gene: TRBJ1-2
V gene: TRBV2
D gene: TRBD1

CDR3 protein: CASSRTDRGTRGTQYF
CDR3 DNA: TGTGCCAGCAGTCGAACGGACAGGGGGACTAGAGGTACGCAGTATTTT
clone size: few
J gene: TRBJ2-3
V gene: TRBV28
D gene: TRBD1

CDR3 protein: CASSSWGTSQNEQYF
CDR3 DNA: TGTGCCAGCAGTTCTTGGGGGACATCGCAAAACGAGCAGTACTTC
clone size: few
J gene: TRBJ2-7
V gene: TRBV27
D gene: NA

CDR3 protein: CASIPDRSGELFF
CDR3 DNA: TGTGCCAGTATCCCCGATAGGAGCGGGGAGCTGTTTTTT
clone size: few
J gene: TRBJ2-2
V gene: TRBV2
D gene: NA

CDR3 protein: CASSTSADGTGELFF
CDR3 DNA: TGTGCCAGCAGCACTTCGGCGGACGGCACCGGGGAGCTGTTTTTT
clone size: few
J gene: TRBJ2-2
V gene: TRBV21-1
D gene: NA

CDR3 protein: CASSLAVTKVYEQYF
CDR3 DNA: TGTGCCAGCAGCTTAGCCGTGACGAAGGTTTACGAGCAGTACTTC
clone size: NA
J gene: TRBJ2-7
V gene: TRBV7-2
D gene: NA

CDR3 protein: CATSRDRQGYGYTF
CDR3 DNA: TGTGCCACCAGCAGAGATAGGCAGGGGTATGGCTACACCTTC
clone size: many
J gene: TRBJ1-2
V gene: TRBV15
D gene: NA

CDR3 protein: CASSSPGQGPNYGYTF
CDR3 DNA: TGTGCCAGCAGCTCTCCGGGACAGGGGCCTAACTATGGCTACACCTTC
clone size: few
J gene: TRBJ1-2
V gene: TRBV7-8
D gene: TRBD1

CDR3 protein: CASSLGFEGNYTF
CDR3 DNA: TGTGCCAGCAGTTTGGGATTTGAGGGAAACTACACCTTC
clone size: NA
J gene: TRBJ1-2
V gene: TRBV12-3/TRBV12-4
D gene: NA

CDR3 protein: CASSFGGGGEKLFF
CDR3 DNA: TGTGCCAGCAGTTTTGGTGGGGGGGGTGAAAAACTGTTTTTT
clone size: many
J gene: TRBJ1-4
V gene: TRBV12-3/TRBV12-4
D gene: NA

CDR3 protein: CASSVAEGKGSPLHF
CDR3 DNA: TGTGCCAGCAGCGTAGCTGAGGGGAAGGGTTCACCCCTCCACTTT
clone size: few
J gene: TRBJ1-6
V gene: TRBV9
D gene: NA

CDR3 protein: CASSYSAGVQFF
CDR3 DNA: TGTGCCAGCAGTTACTCGGCGGGGGTGCAGTTCTTC
clone size: NA
J gene: TRBJ2-1
V gene: TRBV6-5
D gene: TRBD2

CDR3 protein: CASSHEVAGAYEQYF
CDR3 DNA: TGCGCCAGCAGCCACGAGGTAGCGGGGGCCTACGAGCAGTACTTC
clone size: many
J gene: TRBJ2-7
V gene: TRBV4-3
D gene: TRBD2

CDR3 protein: CASSFSGYYNEQFF
CDR3 DNA: TGTGCCAGCAGCTTCAGCGGTTATTACAATGAGCAGTTCTTC
clone size: NA
J gene: TRBJ2-1
V gene: TRBV11-3
D gene: NA

CDR3 protein: CASSSGRLDEKLFF
CDR3 DNA: TGTGCCAGCAGCTCGGGACGTTTAGACGAAAAACTGTTTTTT
clone size: NA
J gene: TRBJ1-4
V gene: TRBV11-2
D gene: NA

CDR3 protein: CASSEEFGRNEQFF
CDR3 DNA: TGTGCCAGCAGTGAGGAGTTTGGTCGCAATGAGCAGTTCTTC
clone size: few
J gene: TRBJ2-1
V gene: TRBV2
D gene: NA

CDR3 protein: CASSLLSGGYRETQYF
CDR3 DNA: TGTGCCAGCAGTTTGTTAAGCGGGGGGTATCGAGAGACCCAGTACTTC
clone size: few
J gene: TRBJ2-5
V gene: TRBV28
D gene: TRBD2

CDR3 protein: CATGEGNSGANVLTF
CDR3 DNA: TGTGCCACAGGAGAAGGGAACTCTGGGGCCAACGTCCTGACTTTC
clone size: NA
J gene: TRBJ2-6
V gene: TRBV27
D gene: NA

CDR3 protein: CASSPRTGRETQYF
CDR3 DNA: TGTGCCAGCAGTCCAAGGACAGGGAGGGAGACCCAGTACTTC
clone size: NA
J gene: TRBJ2-5
V gene: TRBV27
D gene: TRBD1

CDR3 protein: CASRLSSTGELFF
CDR3 DNA: TGCGCCAGCAGACTAAGCTCCACCGGGGAGCTGTTTTTT
clone size: NA
J gene: TRBJ2-2
V gene: TRBV5-1
D gene: NA

CDR3 protein: CASSQSGGGHYEQYF
CDR3 DNA: TGTGCCAGCAGCCAATCGGGGGGAGGCCACTACGAGCAGTACTTC
clone size: few
J gene: TRBJ2-7
V gene: TRBV7-2
D gene: TRBD2

CDR3 protein: CASSLTGAYYNEQFF
CDR3 DNA: TGCGCCAGCAGCTTAACAGGTGCTTATTACAATGAGCAGTTCTTC
clone size: many
J gene: TRBJ2-1
V gene: TRBV5-1
D gene: NA

CDR3 protein: CSVVELLVDTEAFF
CDR3 DNA: TGCAGCGTTGTGGAGTTGTTGGTTGACACTGAAGCTTTCTTT
clone size: NA
J gene: TRBJ1-1
V gene: TRBV29-1
D gene: NA

CDR3 protein: CASSLRGETDTQYF
CDR3 DNA: TGTGCCAGCAGTCTCAGGGGGGAGACAGATACGCAGTATTTT
clone size: NA
J gene: TRBJ2-3
V gene: TRBV12-3/TRBV12-4
D gene: NA